The rows below give T cell receptor beta chains drawn from one sample of a study of identical twins. TCRdb re-called the 5' RACE reads with MiXCR, one entry per CDR3 protein. The table has around 530,000 distinct CDR3 sequences, roughly 15% seen once. These data also featured in a second study, about yellow fever vaccine responses in identical twins.

The sequencing input was CD4+ T cells sorted from blood. Every receptor here comes from a woman under 30 in good health. CDR3s leave out the opening cysteine and the closing phenylalanine or tryptophan. A row's size may be missing; if present it is once, few, many or a size class.

TRBJ2-7,11,-,TRBV10-3,AIPTIGGYEQY
TRBJ2-1,13,few,TRBV7-8,ASSLRREGWNEQF
TRBJ2-3,12,-,TRBV5-5,ASSLTLLRDTQY
TRBJ1-6,11,-,TRBV7-9,ASSSQENSPLH
TRBJ2-7,17,few,TRBV3-1,ASSQEMGSGGRVKVEQY
TRBJ2-7,10,-,TRBV29-1,SAGTSSGEQY
TRBJ2-1,12,many,TRBV12-3/TRBV12-4,ASSLSSGYNEQF
TRBJ2-1,14,-,TRBV4-1,ASSQEKREYRVEQF
TRBJ2-1,14,many,TRBV7-8,ASSFGGGAMFDEQF
TRBJ2-4,12,few,TRBV5-1,ASSLFGLDGIQY
TRBJ2-1,16,-,TRBV2,ASSEGLLGGRSYNEQF
TRBJ2-7,14,-,TRBV5-1,ASSPGTSGTSYEQY
TRBJ1-4,10,-,TRBV7-9,ASSSRLEKLF
TRBJ2-3,11,-,TRBV6-6,ASSPGQARTQY
TRBJ2-1,8,-,TRBV28,ASGQYEQF
TRBJ2-7,13,few,TRBV5-1,ASSLRRALEYEQY
TRBJ2-1,13,few,TRBV27,ASSFPGQSYNEQF
TRBJ2-2,12,-,TRBV14,ASSQPTGPGELF
TRBJ2-3,13,-,TRBV4-1,ASSQAGRSTDTQY
TRBJ2-1,13,few,TRBV7-9,ASSFQGGSGDEQF
TRBJ2-5,14,few,TRBV15,ATSRGLRAPQETQY
TRBJ1-2,11,-,TRBV20-1,SAANRQGNGYT
TRBJ2-1,13,few,TRBV29-1,SVPGLAGAYNEQF
TRBJ2-3,13,few,TRBV20-1,SARGPGLGTDTQY
TRBJ2-2,13,-,TRBV6-5,ASSFTTANTGELF
TRBJ1-2,12,few,TRBV7-3,ASSLTGGAYGYT
TRBJ2-2,12,-,TRBV6-5,ASSSRTGTGELF
TRBJ2-6,15,-,TRBV28,ASSAPGGYSGANVLT
TRBJ1-2,11,few,TRBV12-3/TRBV12-4,ASSLGVNDGYT
TRBJ2-3,10,few,TRBV29-1,STGQVTDTQY